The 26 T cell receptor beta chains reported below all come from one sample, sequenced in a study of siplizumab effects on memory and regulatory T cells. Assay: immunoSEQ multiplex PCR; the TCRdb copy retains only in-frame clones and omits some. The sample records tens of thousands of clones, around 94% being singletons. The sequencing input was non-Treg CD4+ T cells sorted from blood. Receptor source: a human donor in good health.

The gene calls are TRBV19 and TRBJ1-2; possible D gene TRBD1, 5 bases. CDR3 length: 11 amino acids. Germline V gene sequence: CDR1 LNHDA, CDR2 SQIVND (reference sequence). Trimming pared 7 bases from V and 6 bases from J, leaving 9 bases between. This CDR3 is CASKTTDGYTF. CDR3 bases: TGTGCCAGTAAAACGACAGATGGCTACACCTTC.

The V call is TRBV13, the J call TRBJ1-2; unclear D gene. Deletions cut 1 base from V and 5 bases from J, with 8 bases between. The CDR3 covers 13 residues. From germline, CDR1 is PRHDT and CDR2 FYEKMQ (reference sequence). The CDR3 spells CASSLVSGYGYTF. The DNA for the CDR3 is TGTGCCAGCAGCTTAGTATCTGGTTATGGCTACACCTTC.

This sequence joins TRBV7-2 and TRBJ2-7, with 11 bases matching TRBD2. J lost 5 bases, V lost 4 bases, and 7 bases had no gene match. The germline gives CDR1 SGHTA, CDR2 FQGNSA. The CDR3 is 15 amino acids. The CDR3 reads CASSSSGGPWNEQYF. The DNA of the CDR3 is TGTGCCAGCAGCTCTAGCGGGGGGCCCTGGAACGAGCAGTACTTC.

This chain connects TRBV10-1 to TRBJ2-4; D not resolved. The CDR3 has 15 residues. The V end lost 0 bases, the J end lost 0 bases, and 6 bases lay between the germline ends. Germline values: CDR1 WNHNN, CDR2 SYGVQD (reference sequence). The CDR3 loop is CASSESIAAKNIQYF. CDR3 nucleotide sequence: TGCGCCAGCAGTGAGTCGATTGCAGCCAAAAACATTCAGTACTTC.

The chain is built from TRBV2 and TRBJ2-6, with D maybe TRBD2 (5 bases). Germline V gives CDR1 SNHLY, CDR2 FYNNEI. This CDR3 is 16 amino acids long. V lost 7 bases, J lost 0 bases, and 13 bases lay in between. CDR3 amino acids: CASTPSGVSGANVLTF. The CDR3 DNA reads TGTGCCAGCACCCCGTCCGGGGTCTCTGGGGCCAACGTCCTGACTTTC.

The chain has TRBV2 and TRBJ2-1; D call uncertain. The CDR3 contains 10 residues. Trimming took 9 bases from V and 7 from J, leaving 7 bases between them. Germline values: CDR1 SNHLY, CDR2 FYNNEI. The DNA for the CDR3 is TGTGCCAGGGGTGGGAATGAGCAGTTCTTC. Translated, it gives CARGGNEQFF.

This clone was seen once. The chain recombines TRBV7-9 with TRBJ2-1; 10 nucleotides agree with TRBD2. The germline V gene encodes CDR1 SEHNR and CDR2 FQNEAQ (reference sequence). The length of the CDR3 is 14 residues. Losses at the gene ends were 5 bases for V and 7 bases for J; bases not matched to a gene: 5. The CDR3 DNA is TGTGCCAGCAGCACGGGACTAGCGCTTAATGAGCAGTTCTTC. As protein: CASSTGLALNEQFF.

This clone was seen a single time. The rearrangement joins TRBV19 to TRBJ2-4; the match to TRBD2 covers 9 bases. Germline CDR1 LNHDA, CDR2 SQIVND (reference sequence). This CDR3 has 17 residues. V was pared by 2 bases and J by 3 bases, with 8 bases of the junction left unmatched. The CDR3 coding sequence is TGTGCCAGTAGTATACTGGCGGGAGGGCCGGGCAAAAACATTCAGTACTTC. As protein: CASSILAGGPGKNIQYF.

This CDR3 reads CASSESASGGEETQYF. The CDR3 nucleotides are TGCGCCAGCAGTGAGTCGGCTAGCGGGGGAGAAGAGACCCAGTACTTC. The genes are TRBV10-1 and TRBJ2-5, with TRBD2 matching over 10 bases. With V trimmed by 0 bases and J by 3 bases, 4 bases remained unmatched. There are 16 residues in the CDR3. CDR1 is WNHNN, CDR2 SYGVQD, per germline (reference sequence).

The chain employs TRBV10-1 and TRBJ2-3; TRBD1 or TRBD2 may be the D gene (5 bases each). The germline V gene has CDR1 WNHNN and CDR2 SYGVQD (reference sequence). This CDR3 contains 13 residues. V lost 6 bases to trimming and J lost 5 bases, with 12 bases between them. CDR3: CASSGQSGDTQYF. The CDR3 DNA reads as TGCGCCAGCAGCGGACAAAGCGGAGATACGCAGTATTTT.

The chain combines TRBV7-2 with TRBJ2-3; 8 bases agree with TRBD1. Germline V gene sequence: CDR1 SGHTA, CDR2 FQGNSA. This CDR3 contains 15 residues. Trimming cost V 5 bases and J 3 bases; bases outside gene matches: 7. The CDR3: CASSPWTGNTDTQYF. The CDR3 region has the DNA TGTGCCAGCAGCCCCTGGACAGGGAATACAGATACGCAGTATTTT.

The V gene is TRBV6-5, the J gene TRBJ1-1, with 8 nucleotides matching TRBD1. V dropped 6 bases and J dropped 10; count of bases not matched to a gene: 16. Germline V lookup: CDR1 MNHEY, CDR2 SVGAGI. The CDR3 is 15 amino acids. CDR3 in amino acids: CASRTGTGPWDGAFF. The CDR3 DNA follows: TGTGCCAGCAGAACCGGGACAGGACCCTGGGATGGAGCTTTCTTT.

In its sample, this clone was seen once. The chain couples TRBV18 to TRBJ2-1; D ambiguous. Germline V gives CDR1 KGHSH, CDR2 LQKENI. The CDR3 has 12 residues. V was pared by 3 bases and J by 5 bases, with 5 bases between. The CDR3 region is CASSPSNNEQFF. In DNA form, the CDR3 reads TGTGCCAGCTCACCGTCGAACAATGAGCAGTTCTTC.

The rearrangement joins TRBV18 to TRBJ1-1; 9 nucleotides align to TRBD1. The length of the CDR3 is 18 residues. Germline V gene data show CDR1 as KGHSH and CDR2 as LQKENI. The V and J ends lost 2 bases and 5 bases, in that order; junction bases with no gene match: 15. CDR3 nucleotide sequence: TGTGCCAGCTCACCAAAGTACACAGGGGGCTTGATGGGGACTGAAGCTTTCTTT. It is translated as CASSPKYTGGLMGTEAFF.

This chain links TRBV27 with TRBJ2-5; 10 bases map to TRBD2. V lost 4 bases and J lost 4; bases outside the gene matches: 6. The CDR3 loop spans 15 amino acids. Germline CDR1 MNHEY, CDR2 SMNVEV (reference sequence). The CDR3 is CASSYTSGVGETQYF. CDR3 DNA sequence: TGTGCCAGCAGTTATACTAGCGGGGTGGGAGAGACCCAGTACTTC.

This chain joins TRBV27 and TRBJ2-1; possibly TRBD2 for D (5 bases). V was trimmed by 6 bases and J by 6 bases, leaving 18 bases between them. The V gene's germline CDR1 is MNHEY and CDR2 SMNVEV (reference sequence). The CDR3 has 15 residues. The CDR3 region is CASSRRAPGGNEQFF. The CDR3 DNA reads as TGTGCCAGCAGCAGACGGGCGCCTGGAGGCAATGAGCAGTTCTTC.

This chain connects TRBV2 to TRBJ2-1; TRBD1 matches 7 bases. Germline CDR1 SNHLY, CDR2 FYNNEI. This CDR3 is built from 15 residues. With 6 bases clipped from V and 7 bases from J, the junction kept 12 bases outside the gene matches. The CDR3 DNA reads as TGTGCCAGCAGCCACAGACAGGGTGACTCGAATGAGCAGTTCTTC. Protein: CASSHRQGDSNEQFF. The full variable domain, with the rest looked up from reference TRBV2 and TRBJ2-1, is EPEVTQTPSHQVTQMGQEVILRCVPISNHLYFYWYRQILGQKVEFLVSFYNNEISEKSEIFDDQFSVERPDGSNFTLKIRSTKLEDSAMYFCASSHRQGDSNEQFFGPGTRLTVL.

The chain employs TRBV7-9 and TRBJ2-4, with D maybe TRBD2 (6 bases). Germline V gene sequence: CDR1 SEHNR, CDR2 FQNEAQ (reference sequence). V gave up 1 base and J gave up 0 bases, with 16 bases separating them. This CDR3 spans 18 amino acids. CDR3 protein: CASSLGAFQGLAKNIQYF. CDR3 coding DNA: TGTGCCAGCAGCTTAGGGGCTTTTCAGGGACTAGCCAAAAACATTCAGTACTTC.

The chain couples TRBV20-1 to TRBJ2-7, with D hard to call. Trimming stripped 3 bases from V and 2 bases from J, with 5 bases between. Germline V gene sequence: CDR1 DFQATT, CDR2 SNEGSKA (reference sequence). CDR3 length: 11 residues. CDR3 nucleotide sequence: TGCAGTGCTAGCCGGGCCTACGAGCAGTACTTC. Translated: CSASRAYEQYF.

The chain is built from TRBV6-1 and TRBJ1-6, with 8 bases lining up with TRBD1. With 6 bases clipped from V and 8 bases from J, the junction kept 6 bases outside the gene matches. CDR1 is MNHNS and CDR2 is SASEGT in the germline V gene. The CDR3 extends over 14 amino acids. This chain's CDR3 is CASRGQGFYSPLHF. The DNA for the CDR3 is TGTGCCAGCAGAGGACAGGGATTTTATTCACCCCTCCACTTT.

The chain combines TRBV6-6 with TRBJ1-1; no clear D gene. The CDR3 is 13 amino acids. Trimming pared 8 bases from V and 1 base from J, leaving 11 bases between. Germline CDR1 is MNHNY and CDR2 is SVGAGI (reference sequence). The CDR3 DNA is TGTGCCAGCGGAGGTTGGCCGAACACTGAAGCTTTCTTT. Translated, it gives CASGGWPNTEAFF.

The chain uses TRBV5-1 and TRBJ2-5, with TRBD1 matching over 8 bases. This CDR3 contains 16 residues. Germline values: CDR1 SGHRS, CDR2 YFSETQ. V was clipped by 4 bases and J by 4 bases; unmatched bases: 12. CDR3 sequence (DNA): TGCGCCAGCAGCCCCGGGGCCACAGGGGGTCCAGAGACCCAGTACTTC. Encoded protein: CASSPGATGGPETQYF.

CDR3 sequence reads: CASAMSGTPLGQYF. In nucleotides, the CDR3 is TGTGCCAGCGCGATGTCCGGGACACCCCTTGGGCAGTACTTC. The chain is built from TRBV14 and TRBJ2-7; perhaps TRBD1 as D (6 bases). V was shortened by 8 bases and J by 9 bases, with 23 bases between the two germline ends. The length of the CDR3 is 14 residues. Germline CDR1 is SGHDN and CDR2 is FVKESK.

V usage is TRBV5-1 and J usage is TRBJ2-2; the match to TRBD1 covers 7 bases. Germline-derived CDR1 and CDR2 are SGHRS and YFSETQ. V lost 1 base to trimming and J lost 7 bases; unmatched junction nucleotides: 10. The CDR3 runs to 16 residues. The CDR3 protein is CASSLRGRQGGGELFF. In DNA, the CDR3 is TGCGCCAGCAGCTTGCGGGGCCGACAGGGCGGCGGGGAGCTGTTTTTT.

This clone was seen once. The CDR3 is CASSPTINTQYF. The CDR3 coding sequence is TGTGCCAGCAGCCCGACTATAAATACGCAGTATTTT. The genes are TRBV5-4 and TRBJ2-3; possible D gene TRBD2, 5 bases. The germline gives CDR1 SGHNT, CDR2 YYREEE (reference sequence). With 4 bases removed from V and 7 bases from J, the gap between germline ends came to 10 bases. This CDR3 region has 12 residues.

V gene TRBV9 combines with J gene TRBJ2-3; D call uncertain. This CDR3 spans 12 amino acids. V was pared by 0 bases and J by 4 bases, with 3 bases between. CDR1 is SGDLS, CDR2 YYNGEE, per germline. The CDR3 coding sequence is TGTGCCAGCAGCGTAGTAGCAGATACGCAGTATTTT. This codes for CASSVVADTQYF.